This is a list of T cell receptor beta chains from one sample in a study of cytomegalovirus exposure and HLA in healthy donors. Measured with immunoSEQ multiplex PCR; TCRdb has only the in-frame clones, and not every one. This sample carries about 120,000 clones, 70% to 85% of them seen once, and the ten largest clones take under 1.5%. Sequenced input: PBMCs. These TCRs come from a female donor in good health and CMV-seronegative. CDR3s include the opening cysteine and the closing phenylalanine or tryptophan. A D gene is named only where the DNA matches it firmly. Clone size is not always given. Where it is, it says once, few, many or a class for expanded clones.

cdr3_aa	cdr3_nt	clone_size	j_call	v_call	d_call
CASRQRSTDTQYF	TGTGCCAGTAGGCAGCGGAGCACAGATACGCAGTATTTT	NA	TRBJ2-3	TRBV19	NA
CASKGDRGAGQPQHF	TGTGCCAGTAAGGGGGACAGGGGCGCGGGTCAGCCCCAGCATTTT	few	TRBJ1-5	TRBV19	TRBD1
CASSSGTSGKQFF	TGTGCCAGCAGCTCGGGGACTAGCGGCAAGCAGTTCTTC	NA	TRBJ2-1	TRBV7-3	TRBD2
CASSYRRSGGRDEAFF	TGTGCCAGCAGTTATCGCCGGTCAGGGGGCCGGGATGAAGCTTTCTTT	once	TRBJ1-1	TRBV27	TRBD1
CASQTGSKDTQYF	TGTGCCAGCCAGACAGGGTCTAAAGATACGCAGTATTTT	NA	TRBJ2-3	TRBV27	TRBD1
CASSLVASGRSYEQYF	TGTGCCAGCAGCTTAGTAGCTAGCGGGAGAAGTTACGAGCAGTACTTC	NA	TRBJ2-7	TRBV7-8	TRBD2
CASSQARVGIYGYTF	TGTGCCAGCAGCCAAGCCAGGGTGGGGATCTATGGCTACACCTTC	NA	TRBJ1-2	TRBV14	NA
CASSQGQGGVYEQYF	TGTGCCAGCAGCCAAGGACAGGGTGGGGTCTACGAGCAGTACTTC	NA	TRBJ2-7	TRBV4-2	TRBD1
CASSPPGRLSTDTQYF	TGTGCCAGCAGCCCTCCCGGCAGACTAAGCACAGATACGCAGTATTTT	NA	TRBJ2-3	TRBV28	NA
CASSLGGGRQETQYF	TGTGCCAGCAGTTTGGGGGGAGGAAGGCAAGAGACCCAGTACTTC	NA	TRBJ2-5	TRBV28	NA
CASSPDSQETQYF	TGTGCCAGCAGCCCGGACAGTCAAGAGACCCAGTACTTC	few	TRBJ2-5	TRBV27	NA
CASSERFRVENTEAFF	TGTGCCAGCAGTGAAAGGTTCAGGGTGGAGAACACTGAAGCTTTCTTT	NA	TRBJ1-1	TRBV6-1	NA
CASSLVGSYEQYF	TGCGCCAGCAGCTTGGTCGGCTCCTACGAGCAGTACTTC	NA	TRBJ2-7	TRBV5-1	NA
CASSYSRGAGYEQYF	TGTGCCAGCAGTTACTCTCGGGGGGCGGGCTACGAGCAGTACTTC	NA	TRBJ2-7	TRBV6-5	NA
CASSLILSTDTQYF	TGTGCCAGCAGTTTAATACTCAGCACAGATACGCAGTATTTT	NA	TRBJ2-3	TRBV27	NA
CASSFYSGTWATNEKLFF	TGTGCCAGTAGTTTCTACTCCGGGACATGGGCAACTAATGAAAAACTGTTTTTT	NA	TRBJ1-4	TRBV19	NA
CASSLAGTGNTEAFF	TGTGCCAGCTCACTTGCCGGGACAGGGAACACTGAAGCTTTCTTT	NA	TRBJ1-1	TRBV18	TRBD1
CASSDRGETQYF	TGTGCCAGCAGTGACAGGGGGGAGACCCAGTACTTC	once	TRBJ2-5	TRBV2	TRBD1
CASSLTYRGLAGAQETQYF	TGTGCCAGCAGCTTAACCTACAGGGGACTAGCGGGAGCTCAAGAGACCCAGTACTTC	NA	TRBJ2-5	TRBV7-3	TRBD2
CASSLEGQAIGGYTF	TGCGCCAGCAGCTTGGAAGGACAGGCAATTGGTGGCTACACCTTC	NA	TRBJ1-2	TRBV5-1	TRBD1
CASSERDRGTDSGNTIYF	TGTGCCAGCAGCGAACGGGACAGGGGGACCGACTCTGGAAACACCATATATTTT	few	TRBJ1-3	TRBV2	TRBD1
CASSPIGLAPYNEQFF	TGTGCCAGCAGTCCAATCGGACTAGCCCCCTACAATGAGCAGTTCTTC	NA	TRBJ2-1	TRBV27	TRBD2
CASSQADRINYGYTF	TGCGCCAGCAGCCAAGCGGACAGGATAAACTATGGCTACACCTTC	NA	TRBJ1-2	TRBV4-3	TRBD1
CASSLGGRGLAGNYEQYF	TGTGCCAGCAGCTTAGGTGGCCGGGGTCTAGCGGGAAACTACGAGCAGTACTTC	NA	TRBJ2-7	TRBV7-8	TRBD2
CASSWTREDTQYF	TGTGCCAGCAGTTGGACCCGGGAAGATACGCAGTATTTT	few	TRBJ2-3	TRBV27	NA
CASSFPSTAEQFF	TGTGCCAGCAGTTTTCCTAGTACGGCTGAGCAGTTCTTC	NA	TRBJ2-1	TRBV28	NA
CASNDRSGGHTGELFF	TGTGCCAGCAATGACCGGTCAGGGGGACACACCGGGGAGCTGTTTTTT	NA	TRBJ2-2	TRBV28	TRBD1
CASRYGTMDEQYF	TGTGCCAGCAGGTACGGGACAATGGACGAGCAGTACTTC	NA	TRBJ2-7	TRBV5-4	NA
CASSYSRRDRGREQYF	TGTGCCAGCAGTTACTCGAGACGGGACAGGGGGCGGGAGCAGTACTTC	NA	TRBJ2-7	TRBV6-5	TRBD1
CASSRGGSPYEQYF	TGTGCCAGCAGTCGCGGCGGGAGCCCCTACGAGCAGTACTTC	NA	TRBJ2-7	TRBV6-6	TRBD2
CASSEVRGTEAFF	TGTGCCAGCAGTGAAGTCCGGGGCACTGAAGCTTTCTTT	NA	TRBJ1-1	TRBV2	NA
CASSLTSGSLETQYF	TGCGCCAGCAGCTTGACTAGCGGGAGTTTGGAGACCCAGTACTTC	NA	TRBJ2-5	TRBV5-1	TRBD2
CASSTRTGRGRTEAFF	TGTGCCAGCAGTACCCGGACAGGACGTGGACGCACTGAAGCTTTCTTT	NA	TRBJ1-1	TRBV25-1	TRBD1
CASSDRTGGAFF	TGTGCCAGCAGCGACCGGACAGGGGGAGCTTTCTTT	NA	TRBJ1-1	TRBV6-4	TRBD1
CASSRSGTSGRITDTQYF	TGCGCCAGCAGCCGAAGTGGGACTAGCGGGAGGATCACAGATACGCAGTATTTT	NA	TRBJ2-3	TRBV5-1	TRBD2
CASSLGRLANFYNEQFF	TGCGCCAGCAGCTTGGGAAGACTAGCGAATTTTTACAATGAGCAGTTCTTC	once	TRBJ2-1	TRBV5-1	TRBD2
CAWGQGAMSSQPQHF	TGTGCCTGGGGACAGGGGGCTATGTCTAGTCAGCCCCAGCATTTT	NA	TRBJ1-5	TRBV30	TRBD1
CASSLTDTPPSYEQYF	TGTGCCAGCAGTTTAACAGACACACCGCCTTCCTACGAGCAGTACTTC	NA	TRBJ2-7	TRBV28	NA
CASSLGLPRGYTF	TGTGCCAGCAGCTTAGGGCTCCCGCGGGGCTACACCTTC	NA	TRBJ1-2	TRBV11-2	NA
CATSSDGTGGTNTQYF	TGTGCCACCAGCAGCGACGGGACTGGCGGGACGAATACGCAGTATTTT	NA	TRBJ2-3	TRBV15	NA
CASSLWGRYSGSYEQYF	TGTGCCAGCAGTTTATGGGGCCGGTATAGCGGCTCCTACGAGCAGTACTTC	NA	TRBJ2-7	TRBV27	NA
CASGPRGFTYEQYF	TGTGCCAGTGGACCCAGGGGGTTCACCTACGAGCAGTACTTC	NA	TRBJ2-7	TRBV19	TRBD1
CASSLYGGRAFF	TGTGCCAGCAGTTTATATGGGGGCAGGGCTTTCTTT	once	TRBJ1-1	TRBV28	NA
CASSLTGSGANVLTF	TGTGCCAGCAGCTTAACAGGTTCTGGGGCCAACGTCCTGACTTTC	NA	TRBJ2-6	TRBV7-2	NA
CASSLEGQGTLHRYGYTF	TGTGCCAGTAGCTTAGAGGGACAGGGAACCCTCCATCGCTATGGCTACACCTTC	few	TRBJ1-2	TRBV7-2	TRBD1